A selection of T cell receptor beta chains follows, all from one sample in a study of blood T cell repertoires in COVID-19. This table comes from immunoSEQ multiplex PCR, and its TCRdb copy is limited to in-frame clones, with some not included. This sample carries over 250,000 clones, around 89% of them seen once, and the ten largest clones take about 6%. The sequencing sample was made of peripheral blood. Receptors originate from a woman between 50 and 59 years old with COVID-19, enrolled during active disease. The CDR3 runs from the conserved cysteine through the conserved F or W. A D gene is named only where the DNA matches it firmly. Clone size is given for some rows only: seen once, a few or many times, or a class if the clone is expanded.

J gene	D gene	clone size	V gene	CDR3 protein	CDR3 DNA
TRBJ2-1	TRBD2	NA	TRBV9	CASSAGGLAGNEQFF	TGTGCCAGCAGCGCCGGCGGGCTAGCGGGAAATGAGCAGTTCTTC
TRBJ2-5	NA	NA	TRBV19	CASSITRVGETQYF	TGTGCCAGTAGTATTACTAGGGTGGGGGAGACCCAGTACTTC
TRBJ1-2	NA	NA	TRBV6-1	CASSELYREGYTF	TGTGCCAGCAGTGAACTATACAGGGAGGGCTACACCTTC
TRBJ1-3	TRBD1	NA	TRBV13	CASSSPSGTAPSGNTIYF	TGTGCCAGCAGCTCCCCTAGCGGGACAGCTCCTTCTGGAAACACCATATATTTT
TRBJ1-2	TRBD1	NA	TRBV28	CASKGSPTGGLYGYTF	TGTGCCAGCAAAGGTTCACCGACAGGGGGCCTCTATGGCTACACCTTC
TRBJ1-6	TRBD1	NA	TRBV18	CASSPPGQVNNSPLHF	TGTGCCAGCTCACCACCGGGACAGGTCAATAATTCACCCCTCCACTTT
TRBJ1-4	TRBD1	NA	TRBV5-4	CASSSGDRGWETNEKLFF	TGTGCCAGCAGCTCCGGGGACAGGGGTTGGGAAACTAATGAAAAACTGTTTTTT
TRBJ2-7	NA	NA	TRBV6-1	CASSEIGRGAEQYF	TGTGCCAGCAGTGAAATTGGGCGGGGCGCCGAGCAGTACTTC
TRBJ2-7	TRBD2	NA	TRBV10-3	CATRGGSGSYEQYF	TGTGCCACCCGAGGCGGGAGTGGGTCCTACGAGCAGTACTTC
TRBJ2-3	NA	NA	TRBV19	CASSKQSAASTDTQYF	TGTGCCAGTAGTAAACAGTCAGCCGCTAGCACAGATACGCAGTATTTT
TRBJ2-7	NA	NA	TRBV18	CASSGQKLTYEQYF	TGTGCCAGCTCCGGACAGAAACTAACCTACGAGCAGTACTTC
TRBJ2-7	NA	once	TRBV9	CASSVAGGTAGYEQYF	TGTGCCAGCAGCGTAGCTGGAGGGACCGCCGGCTACGAGCAGTACTTC
TRBJ2-5	TRBD2	NA	TRBV7-7	CASSRGTGGRETQYF	TGTGCTAGCAGCCGTGGCACGGGAGGACGCGAGACCCAGTACTTC
TRBJ2-1	NA	NA	TRBV7-6	CASSLRGYNEQFF	TGTGCCAGCAGCTTACGAGGTTACAATGAGCAGTTCTTC
TRBJ2-1	NA	NA	TRBV29-1	CSTEGLPNEQFF	TGCAGCACCGAGGGCCTACCCAATGAGCAGTTCTTC
TRBJ2-7	TRBD2	NA	TRBV4-1	CASSQDLWGLAASYEQYF	TGCGCCAGCAGCCAAGACCTTTGGGGACTAGCGGCCTCCTACGAGCAGTACTTC
TRBJ1-5	NA	once	TRBV5-6	CASSLVGSGGGSQPQHF	TGTGCCAGCAGCTTGGTAGGGAGCGGGGGTGGATCGCAGCCCCAGCATTTT
TRBJ2-5	NA	NA	TRBV20-1	CSARVGETQYF	TGCAGTGCTAGGGTGGGCGAGACCCAGTACTTC
TRBJ2-1	TRBD2	NA	TRBV2	CASSVIAGGSRSYNEQFF	TGTGCCAGCAGTGTCATAGCGGGAGGAAGTCGCTCCTACAATGAGCAGTTCTTC
TRBJ2-3	NA	NA	TRBV6-4	CASSDEGVAQYF	TGTGCCAGCAGTGACGAGGGAGTGGCGCAGTATTTT
TRBJ2-1	TRBD1	NA	TRBV5-4	CASSPGGGQGTYNEQFF	TGTGCCAGCAGCCCGGGCGGGGGACAGGGAACTTACAATGAGCAGTTCTTC
TRBJ2-1	NA	NA	TRBV29-1	CSVPKSREQFF	TGCAGCGTCCCAAAAAGCCGTGAGCAGTTCTTC
TRBJ2-2	TRBD2	NA	TRBV18	CASSPRTSGSAGELFF	TGTGCCAGCTCACCCCGGACTAGCGGGAGTGCCGGGGAGCTGTTTTTT
TRBJ2-1	TRBD2	NA	TRBV10-3	CAISASGSFDEQFF	TGTGCCATCAGTGCTAGCGGGAGCTTCGATGAGCAGTTCTTC
TRBJ2-1	NA	NA	TRBV27	CASSFGGYNEQFF	TGTGCCAGCTCTTTTGGAGGGTACAATGAGCAGTTCTTC
TRBJ1-5	NA	NA	TRBV30	CAWKSGAGNQPQHF	TGTGCCTGGAAGTCAGGGGCCGGGAATCAGCCCCAGCATTTT
TRBJ2-1	NA	NA	TRBV5-1	CASSPDYRGGWAGEQFF	TGCGCCAGCAGCCCAGACTATCGCGGAGGCTGGGCAGGTGAGCAGTTCTTC
TRBJ2-4	TRBD1	NA	TRBV7-9	CASSLARDRDKNIQYF	TGTGCCAGCAGCTTGGCCCGGGACAGAGACAAAAACATTCAGTACTTC
TRBJ2-2	TRBD2	NA	TRBV7-8	CASSWPGLAGTGELFF	TGTGCCAGCAGCTGGCCGGGACTAGCGGGGACCGGGGAGCTGTTTTTT
TRBJ1-2	NA	NA	TRBV30	CAWTVRGGTNYGYTF	TGTGCCTGGACTGTAAGAGGGGGTACTAACTATGGCTACACCTTC
TRBJ2-5	NA	few	TRBV25-1	CASSAGLWRETQYF	TGTGCCAGCAGTGCGGGACTCTGGCGGGAGACCCAGTACTTC
TRBJ2-3	NA	NA	TRBV5-1	CASKAGTGADTQYF	TGCGCCAGCAAGGCGGGAACGGGGGCAGATACGCAGTATTTT
TRBJ1-3	TRBD1	NA	TRBV19	CASSTPTNDRDGNTIYF	TGTGCCAGTAGTACACCTACCAATGACAGGGATGGAAACACCATATATTTT
TRBJ2-7	NA	NA	TRBV19	CASSIDRGYEQYF	TGTGCCAGTAGTATAGATCGGGGGTACGAGCAGTACTTC
TRBJ2-7	NA	NA	TRBV29-1	CSVQGTGEQYF	TGCAGCGTTCAGGGTACCGGCGAGCAGTACTTC
TRBJ1-2	NA	NA	TRBV7-2	CASSLGGLTEGGYTF	TGTGCCAGCAGCTTAGGAGGCCTAACCGAGGGTGGCTACACCTTC
TRBJ1-4	NA	NA	TRBV10-3	CATQDRSGDGDEKLFF	TGTGCCACCCAAGACAGGTCCGGTGATGGCGATGAAAAACTGTTTTTT
TRBJ2-5	NA	NA	TRBV30	CAWSVPWGEETQYF	TGTGCCTGGAGTGTACCATGGGGGGAAGAGACCCAGTACTTC
TRBJ2-1	TRBD2	NA	TRBV24-1	CATAKGLSGSNEQFF	TGTGCCACCGCCAAGGGACTCAGCGGGAGCAATGAGCAGTTCTTC
TRBJ2-3	NA	NA	TRBV3-1/TRBV3-2	CASSPTGTDTQYF	TGTGCCAGCAGCCCGACAGGCACAGATACGCAGTATTTT
TRBJ2-3	NA	NA	TRBV7-6	CASSWGLGTDTQYF	TGTGCCAGCAGCTGGGGACTTGGCACAGATACGCAGTATTTT
TRBJ2-2	TRBD2	NA	TRBV19	CASGARGLGVGELFF	TGTGCCAGTGGGGCTAGGGGACTAGGGGTCGGGGAGCTGTTTTTT
TRBJ1-1	NA	few	TRBV7-9	CASSLGLVSRDTEAFF	TGTGCCAGCAGCTTAGGTCTCGTGTCTCGGGACACTGAAGCTTTCTTT
TRBJ1-2	NA	NA	TRBV27	CASSLSTTHLNYGYTF	TGTGCCAGCAGTTTATCAACGACACACCTTAACTATGGCTACACCTTC
TRBJ2-7	TRBD2	NA	TRBV5-1	CASSLGGGSSYEQYF	TGCGCCAGCAGCTTGGGGGGCGGGAGCTCCTACGAGCAGTACTTC
TRBJ2-1	TRBD1	NA	TRBV24-1	CATSDYGTGRYNEQFF	TGTGCCACCAGTGATTATGGGACAGGGCGGTACAATGAGCAGTTCTTC
TRBJ1-1	TRBD1	NA	TRBV18	CASSLQGFGMNTEAFF	TGTGCCAGCTCGCTACAGGGGTTCGGCATGAACACTGAAGCTTTCTTT
TRBJ2-7	TRBD2	NA	TRBV4-3	CASSQGTSGRPQQYF	TGCGCCAGCAGCCAAGGAACTAGCGGGAGGCCCCAGCAGTACTTC